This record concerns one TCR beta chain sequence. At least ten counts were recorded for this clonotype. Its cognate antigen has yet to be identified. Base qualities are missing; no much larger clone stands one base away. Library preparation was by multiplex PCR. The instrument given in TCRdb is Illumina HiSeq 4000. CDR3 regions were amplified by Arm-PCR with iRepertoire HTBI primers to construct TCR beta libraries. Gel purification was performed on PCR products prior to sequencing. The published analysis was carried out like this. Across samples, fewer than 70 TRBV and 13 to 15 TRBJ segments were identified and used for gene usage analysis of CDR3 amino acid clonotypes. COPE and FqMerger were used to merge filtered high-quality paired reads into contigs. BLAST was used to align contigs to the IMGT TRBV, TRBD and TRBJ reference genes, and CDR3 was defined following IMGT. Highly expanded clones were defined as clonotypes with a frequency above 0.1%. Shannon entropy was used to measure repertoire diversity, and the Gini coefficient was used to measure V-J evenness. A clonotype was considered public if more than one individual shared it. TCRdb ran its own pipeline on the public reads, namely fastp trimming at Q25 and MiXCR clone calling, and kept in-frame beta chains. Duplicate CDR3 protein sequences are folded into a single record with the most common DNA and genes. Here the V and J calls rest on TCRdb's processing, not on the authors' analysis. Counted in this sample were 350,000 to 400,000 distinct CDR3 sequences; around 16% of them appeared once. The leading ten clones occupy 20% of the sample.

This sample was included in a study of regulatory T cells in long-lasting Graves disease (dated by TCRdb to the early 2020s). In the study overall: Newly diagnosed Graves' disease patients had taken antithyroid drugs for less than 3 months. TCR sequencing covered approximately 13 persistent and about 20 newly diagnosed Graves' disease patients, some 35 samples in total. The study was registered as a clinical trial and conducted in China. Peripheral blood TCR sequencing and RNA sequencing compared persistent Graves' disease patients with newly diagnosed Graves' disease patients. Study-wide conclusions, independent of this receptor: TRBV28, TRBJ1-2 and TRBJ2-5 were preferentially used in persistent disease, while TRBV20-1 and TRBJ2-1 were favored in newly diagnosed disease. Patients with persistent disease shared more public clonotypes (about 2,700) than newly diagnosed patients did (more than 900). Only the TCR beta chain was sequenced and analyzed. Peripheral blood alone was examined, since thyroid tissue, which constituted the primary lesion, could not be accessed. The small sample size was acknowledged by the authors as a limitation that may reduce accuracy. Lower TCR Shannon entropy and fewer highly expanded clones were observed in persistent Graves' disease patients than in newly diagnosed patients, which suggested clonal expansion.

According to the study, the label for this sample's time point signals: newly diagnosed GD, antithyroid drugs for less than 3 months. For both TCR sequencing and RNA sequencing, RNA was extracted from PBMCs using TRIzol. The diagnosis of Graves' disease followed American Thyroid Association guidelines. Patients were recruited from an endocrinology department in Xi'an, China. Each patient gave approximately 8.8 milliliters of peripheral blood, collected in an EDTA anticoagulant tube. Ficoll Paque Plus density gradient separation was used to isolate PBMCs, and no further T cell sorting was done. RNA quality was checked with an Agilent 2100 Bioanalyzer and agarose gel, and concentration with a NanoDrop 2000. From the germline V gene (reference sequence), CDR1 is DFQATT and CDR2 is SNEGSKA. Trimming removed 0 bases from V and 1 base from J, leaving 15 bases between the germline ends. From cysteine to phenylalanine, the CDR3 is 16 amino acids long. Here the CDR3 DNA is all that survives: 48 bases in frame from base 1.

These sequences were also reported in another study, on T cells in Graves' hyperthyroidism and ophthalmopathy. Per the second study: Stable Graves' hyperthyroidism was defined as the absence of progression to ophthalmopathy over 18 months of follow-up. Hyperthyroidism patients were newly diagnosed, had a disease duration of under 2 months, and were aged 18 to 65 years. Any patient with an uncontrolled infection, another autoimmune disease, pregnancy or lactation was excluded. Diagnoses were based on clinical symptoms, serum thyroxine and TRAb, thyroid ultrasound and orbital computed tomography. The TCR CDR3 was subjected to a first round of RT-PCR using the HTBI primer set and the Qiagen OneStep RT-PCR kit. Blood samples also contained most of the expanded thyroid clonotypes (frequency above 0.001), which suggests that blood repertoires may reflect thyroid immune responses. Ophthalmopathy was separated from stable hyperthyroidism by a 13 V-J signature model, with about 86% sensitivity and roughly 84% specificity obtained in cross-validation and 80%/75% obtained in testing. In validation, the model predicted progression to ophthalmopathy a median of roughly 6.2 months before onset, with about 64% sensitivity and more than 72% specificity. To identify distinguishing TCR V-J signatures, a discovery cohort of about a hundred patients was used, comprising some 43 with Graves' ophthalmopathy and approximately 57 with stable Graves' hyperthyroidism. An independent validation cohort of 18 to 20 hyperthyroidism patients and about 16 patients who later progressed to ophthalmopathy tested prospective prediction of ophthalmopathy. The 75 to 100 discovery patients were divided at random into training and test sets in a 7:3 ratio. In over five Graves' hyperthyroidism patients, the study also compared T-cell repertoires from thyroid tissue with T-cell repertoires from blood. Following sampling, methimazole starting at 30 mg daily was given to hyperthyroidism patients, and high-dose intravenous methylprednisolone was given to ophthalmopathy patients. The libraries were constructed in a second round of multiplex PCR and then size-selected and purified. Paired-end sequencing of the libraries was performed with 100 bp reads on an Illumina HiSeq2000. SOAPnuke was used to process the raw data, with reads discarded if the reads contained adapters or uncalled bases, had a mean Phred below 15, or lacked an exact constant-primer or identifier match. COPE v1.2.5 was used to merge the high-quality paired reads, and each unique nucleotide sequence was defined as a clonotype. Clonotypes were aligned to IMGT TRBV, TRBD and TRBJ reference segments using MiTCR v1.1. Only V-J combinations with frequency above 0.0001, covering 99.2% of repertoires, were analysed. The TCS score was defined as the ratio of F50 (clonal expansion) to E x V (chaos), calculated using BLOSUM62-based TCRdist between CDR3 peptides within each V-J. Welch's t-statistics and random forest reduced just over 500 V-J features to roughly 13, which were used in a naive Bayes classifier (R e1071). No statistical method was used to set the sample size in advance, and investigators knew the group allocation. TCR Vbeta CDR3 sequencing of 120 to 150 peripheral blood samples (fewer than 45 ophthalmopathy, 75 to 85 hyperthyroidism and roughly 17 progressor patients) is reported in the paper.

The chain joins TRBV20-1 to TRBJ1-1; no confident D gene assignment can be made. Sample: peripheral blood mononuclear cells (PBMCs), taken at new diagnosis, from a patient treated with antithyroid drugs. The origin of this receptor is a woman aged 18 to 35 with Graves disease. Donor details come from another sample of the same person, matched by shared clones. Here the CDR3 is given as CSARDYADDENTEAFF. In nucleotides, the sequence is TGCAGTGCTAGAGATTATGCAGACGATGAGAACACTGAAGCTTTCTTT.